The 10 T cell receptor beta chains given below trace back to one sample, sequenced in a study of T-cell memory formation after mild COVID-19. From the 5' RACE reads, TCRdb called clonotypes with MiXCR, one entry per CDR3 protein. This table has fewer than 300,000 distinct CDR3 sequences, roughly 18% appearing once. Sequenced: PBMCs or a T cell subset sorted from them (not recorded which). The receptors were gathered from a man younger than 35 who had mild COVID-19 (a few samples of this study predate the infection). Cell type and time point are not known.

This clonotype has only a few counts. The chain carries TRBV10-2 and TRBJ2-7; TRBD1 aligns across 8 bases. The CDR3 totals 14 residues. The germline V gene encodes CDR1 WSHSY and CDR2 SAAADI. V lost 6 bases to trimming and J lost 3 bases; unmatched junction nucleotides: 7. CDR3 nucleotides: TGCGCCAGCAGGAGGGGTGGACAGGGCTACGAGCAGTACGTC. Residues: CASRRGGQGYEQYV.

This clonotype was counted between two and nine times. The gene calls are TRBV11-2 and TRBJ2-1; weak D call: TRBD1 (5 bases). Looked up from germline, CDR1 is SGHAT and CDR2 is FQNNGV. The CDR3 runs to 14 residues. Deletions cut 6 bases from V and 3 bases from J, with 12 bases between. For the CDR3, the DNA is TGTGCCAGCAGGGTCCAGGGCCACTACAATGAGCAGTTCTTC. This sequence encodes CASRVQGHYNEQFF. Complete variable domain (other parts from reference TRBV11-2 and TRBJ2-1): EAGVAQSPRYKIIEKRQSVAFWCNPISGHATLYWYQQILGQGPKLLIQFQNNGVVDDSQLPKDRFSAERLKGVDSTLKIQPAKLEDSAVYLCASRVQGHYNEQFFGPGTRLTVL.

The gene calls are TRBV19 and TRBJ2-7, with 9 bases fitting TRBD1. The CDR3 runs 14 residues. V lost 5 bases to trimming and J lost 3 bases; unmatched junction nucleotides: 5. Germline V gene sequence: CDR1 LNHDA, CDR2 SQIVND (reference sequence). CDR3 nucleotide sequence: TGTGCCAGTAGTGTACCGGGACAGGGCTACGAGCAGTACTTC. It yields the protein CASSVPGQGYEQYF.

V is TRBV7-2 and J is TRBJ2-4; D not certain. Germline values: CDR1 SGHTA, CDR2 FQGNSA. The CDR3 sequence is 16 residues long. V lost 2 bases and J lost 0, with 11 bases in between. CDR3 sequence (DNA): TGTGCCAGCAGCTTACGCAGTTTCCTAGCCAAAAACATTCAGTACTTC. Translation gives CASSLRSFLAKNIQYF.

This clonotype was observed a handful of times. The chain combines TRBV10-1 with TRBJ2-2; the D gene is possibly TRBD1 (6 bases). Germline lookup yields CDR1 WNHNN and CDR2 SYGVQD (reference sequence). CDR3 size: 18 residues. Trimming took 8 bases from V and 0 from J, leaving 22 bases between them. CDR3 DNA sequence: TGCGCCAGCGCCCGGGACACCTTCTACCACCCGAACACCGGGGAGCTGTTTTTT. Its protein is CASARDTFYHPNTGELFF.

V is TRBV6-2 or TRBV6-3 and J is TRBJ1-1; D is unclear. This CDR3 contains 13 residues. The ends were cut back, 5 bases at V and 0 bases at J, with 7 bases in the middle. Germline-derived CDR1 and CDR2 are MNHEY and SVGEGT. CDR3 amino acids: CASSGEMNTEAFF. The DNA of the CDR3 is TGTGCCAGCAGTGGGGAGATGAACACTGAAGCTTTCTTT.

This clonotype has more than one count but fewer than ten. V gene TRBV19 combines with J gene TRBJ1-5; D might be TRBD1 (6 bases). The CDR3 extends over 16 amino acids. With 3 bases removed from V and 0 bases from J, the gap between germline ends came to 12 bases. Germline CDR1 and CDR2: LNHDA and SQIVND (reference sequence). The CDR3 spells CASSIRGGDSNQPQHF. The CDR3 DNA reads TGTGCCAGTAGTATCAGGGGCGGGGATAGCAATCAGCCCCAGCATTTT.

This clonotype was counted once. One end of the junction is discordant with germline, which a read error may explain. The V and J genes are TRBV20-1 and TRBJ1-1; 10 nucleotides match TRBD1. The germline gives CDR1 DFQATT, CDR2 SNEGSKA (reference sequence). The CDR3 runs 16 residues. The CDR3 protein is CSVRGTGAQLNTEAFF. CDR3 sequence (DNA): TGCAGTGTTAGAGGGACAGGGGCCCAATTGAACACTGAAGCTTTCTTT.

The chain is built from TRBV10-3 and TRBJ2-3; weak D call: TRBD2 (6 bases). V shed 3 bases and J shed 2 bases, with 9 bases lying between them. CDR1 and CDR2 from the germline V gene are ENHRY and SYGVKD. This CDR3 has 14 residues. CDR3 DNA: TGTGCCATCAGTGAAGGGCGGGACACAGATACGCAGTATTTT. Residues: CAISEGRDTDTQYF.

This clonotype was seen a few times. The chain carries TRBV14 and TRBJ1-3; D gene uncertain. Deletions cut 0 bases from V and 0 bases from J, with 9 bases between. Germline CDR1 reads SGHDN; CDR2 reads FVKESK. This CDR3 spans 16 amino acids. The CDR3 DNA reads TGTGCCAGCAGCCAAGATGCCGGTACCTCTGGAAACACCATATATTTT. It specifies CASSQDAGTSGNTIYF.